This record covers a single T cell receptor beta chain. Its antigen is unidentified. This entry is derived from a study of shared clonotypes between healthy human individuals. Turning to the study itself: Participating donors consisted of a couple of women and a few men aged 18 to 49.

Researchers divided each subset's genomic DNA evenly across several immunoSEQ plates. Repertoires were generated with immunoSEQ multiplex PCR, while TCRdb's copy carries only in-frame clones and drops some. The sample has about 2.4 million clones, under 95% seen once; the top ten hold around 0.37%. The study, taken as a whole, reports: Estimated clonotype richness was generally higher in naive than memory subsets.

Negatively enriched CD4+ T cells were divided by CD45RA into naive and memory. The germline V gene encodes CDR1 SGHAT and CDR2 FQDESV (reference sequence). V lost 3 bases and J lost 1, with 5 bases in between. This CDR3 region has 13 residues. This TCR was sampled from a man aged 18 to 30 in good health. Some clones in this sample may be carry-over from other donors' samples. The sample comprised naive CD4+ T cells from PBMCs. The sample's subset: CD45RA+ positively selected. This chain links TRBV11-1 with TRBJ2-3; D is undetermined. CDR3 nucleotides: TGTGCCAGCAGCTTTGGGGGCACAGATACGCAGTATTTT. Its protein is CASSFGGTDTQYF. The full variable domain, its missing parts supplied by reference TRBV11-1 and TRBJ2-3, is EAEVAQSPRYKITEKSQAVAFWCDPISGHATLYWYRQILGQGPELLVQFQDESVVDDSQLPKDRFSAERLKGVDSTLKIQPAELGDSAMYLCASSFGGTDTQYFGPGTRLTVL.